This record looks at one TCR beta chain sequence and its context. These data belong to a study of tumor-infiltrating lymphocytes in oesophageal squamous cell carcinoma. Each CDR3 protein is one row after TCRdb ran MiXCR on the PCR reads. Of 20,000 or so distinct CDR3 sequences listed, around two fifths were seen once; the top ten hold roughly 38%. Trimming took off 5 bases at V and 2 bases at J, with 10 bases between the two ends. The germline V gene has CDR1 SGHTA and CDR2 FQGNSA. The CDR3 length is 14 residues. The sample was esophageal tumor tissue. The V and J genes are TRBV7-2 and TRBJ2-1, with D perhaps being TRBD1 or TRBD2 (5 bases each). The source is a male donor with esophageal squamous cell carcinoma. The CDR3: CASSPMGAYNEQFF. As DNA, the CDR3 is TGTGCCAGCAGCCCCATGGGGGCCTACAATGAGCAGTTCTTC.